The T cell receptor (beta chain) described here comes from a study of T cells in Graves' hyperthyroidism and ophthalmopathy (dated by TCRdb to between 2019 and 2020). A note on the overall study: Peripheral blood was sampled at the time of initial diagnosis, prior to any treatment. To identify TCR V-J signatures that set the groups apart, the researchers used a discovery cohort of 100 patients, made up of around 42 with Graves' ophthalmopathy and around 58 with stable Graves' hyperthyroidism. Prospective prediction of ophthalmopathy was tested in an independent validation cohort of some 19 hyperthyroidism patients and 17 patients who later progressed to ophthalmopathy. The 95 to 100 discovery patients were randomly divided into training and test sets at a 7:3 ratio. The study also compared thyroid tissue and blood T-cell repertoires from a handful of Graves' hyperthyroidism patients. After blood sampling, hyperthyroidism patients were treated with methimazole at a starting dose of 30 mg daily, and ophthalmopathy patients were treated with high-dose intravenous methylprednisolone. According to the paper, TCR Vbeta CDR3 sequencing was carried out on approximately 140 peripheral blood samples, which came from some 41 ophthalmopathy, approximately 72 hyperthyroidism and approximately 17 progressor patients. What the authors observed across the whole study: In validation, progression to ophthalmopathy was predicted by the model with 70.59% sensitivity and around 75% specificity, a median of roughly 6 months before onset. Most expanded thyroid clonotypes (frequency above 0.001) were also detected in blood, a finding suggesting that blood repertoires may reflect thyroid immune responses. No statistical method was used to fix the sample size in advance, and group allocation was not hidden from the investigators. A model built on a 13 V-J signature distinguished ophthalmopathy from stable hyperthyroidism, reaching about 89% sensitivity and about 81% specificity in cross-validation and 80%/75% in testing.

The TCR beta CDR3 regions were amplified from the RNA transcripts. A first-round RT-PCR of the TCR CDR3 used the HTBI primer set with the Qiagen OneStep RT-PCR kit. Libraries were constructed in a second round of multiplex PCR, after which size selection and purification were performed. Sequencing of the libraries was done on an Illumina HiSeq2000 using paired-end 100 bp reads. In the paper's pipeline: SOAPnuke was used to process the raw data, removing reads that contained adapters or uncalled bases, had a mean Phred below 15, or lacked an exact match to the constant primer or identifier. COPE v1.2.5 was used to merge the high-quality paired reads, and each unique nucleotide sequence was defined as a clonotype. MiTCR v1.1 was used to align the clonotypes against IMGT TRBV, TRBD and TRBJ reference segments. Analysis was restricted to V-J combinations with a frequency above 0.0001, which covered just over 98% of repertoires. A TCS score was defined as the ratio of F50 (clonal expansion) to E x V (chaos), with BLOSUM62-based TCRdist applied between CDR3 peptides within each V-J. Welch's t-statistics and random forest reduced roughly 500 V-J features to around 14, which were used in a naive Bayes classifier (R e1071). TCRdb reprocessing: public reads trimmed at Q25 with fastp, clones called with MiXCR, in-frame beta chains kept. Each entry is one CDR3 protein sequence, shown with its most common DNA and genes. The V and J calls were not made by the authors but by TCRdb's processing. The sample has hundreds of thousands of distinct CDR3 sequences on record, approximately 14% of them singletons. Roughly a tenth of the sample goes to the ten largest clones.

The CDR3, cysteine through phenylalanine, is 16 amino acids long. Of the read, only the CDR3 DNA is kept; its 48 bases are in frame from base 1. Trimmed from V: 6 bases; trimmed from J: 4 bases; junction bases lacking a gene match: 10. Stable Graves' hyperthyroidism was defined as no progression to ophthalmopathy during 18 months of follow-up. Hyperthyroidism patients were newly diagnosed, with disease duration under 2 months, and aged 18 to 65 years. Any patient with an uncontrolled infection, another autoimmune disease, pregnancy or lactation was excluded. Diagnoses were established on the basis of clinical symptoms, serum thyroxine and TRAb, thyroid ultrasound, and orbital computed tomography. PBMCs were separated from over 9 ml of fresh peripheral blood using Ficoll-Paque density gradient centrifugation. Total RNA was extracted with Trizol reagent, and quality was checked on an Agilent 2100 Bioanalyzer.

This clonotype was recorded a few times. The clone's antigen remains unknown. No qualities accompany the bases; no much larger clone lies one base away. This chain is built from TRBV12-3 or TRBV12-4 and TRBJ2-2; TRBD2 lines up with 8 middle nucleotides. Input material: blood. This clonotype originated in a woman aged 18-29 years with Graves' hyperthyroidism. The CDR3 sequence is CASRTIAGRGTGELFF. The bases read TGTGCCAGCAGAACTATAGCGGGGAGGGGCACCGGGGAGCTGTTTTTT.